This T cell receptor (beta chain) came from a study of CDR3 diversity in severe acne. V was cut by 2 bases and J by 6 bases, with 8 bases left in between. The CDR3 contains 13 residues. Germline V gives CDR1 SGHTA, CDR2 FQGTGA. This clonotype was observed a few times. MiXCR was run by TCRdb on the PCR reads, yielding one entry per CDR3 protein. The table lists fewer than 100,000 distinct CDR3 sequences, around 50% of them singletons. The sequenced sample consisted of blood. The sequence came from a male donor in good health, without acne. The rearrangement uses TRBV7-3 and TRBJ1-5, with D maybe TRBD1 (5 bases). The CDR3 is CASSLSTAQPQHF. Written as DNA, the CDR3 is TGTGCCAGCAGCTTATCGACAGCTCAGCCCCAGCATTTT.